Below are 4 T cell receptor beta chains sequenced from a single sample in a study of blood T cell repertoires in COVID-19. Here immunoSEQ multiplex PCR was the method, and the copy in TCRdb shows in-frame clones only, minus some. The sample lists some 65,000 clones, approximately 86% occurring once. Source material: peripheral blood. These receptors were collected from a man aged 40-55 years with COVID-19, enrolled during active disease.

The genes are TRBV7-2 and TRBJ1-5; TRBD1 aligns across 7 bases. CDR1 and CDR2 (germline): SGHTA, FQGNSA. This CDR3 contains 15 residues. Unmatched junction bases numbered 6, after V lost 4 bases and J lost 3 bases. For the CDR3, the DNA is TGTGCCAGCAGCTCCCAGGGGGACTCCAATCAGCCCCAGCATTTT. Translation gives CASSSQGDSNQPQHF. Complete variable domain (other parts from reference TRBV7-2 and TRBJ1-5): GAGVSQSPSNKVTEKGKDVELRCDPISGHTALYWYRQSLGQGLEFLIYFQGNSAPDKSGLPSDRFSAERTGGSVSTLTIQRTQQEDSAVYLCASSSQGDSNQPQHFGDGTRLSIL.

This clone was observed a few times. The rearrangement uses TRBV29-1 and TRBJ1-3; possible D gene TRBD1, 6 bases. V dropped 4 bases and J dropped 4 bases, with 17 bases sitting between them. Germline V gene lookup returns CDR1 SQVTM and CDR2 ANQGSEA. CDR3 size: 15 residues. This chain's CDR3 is CSVVEQGILGNTIYF. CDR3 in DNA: TGCAGCGTTGTTGAGCAGGGGATACTGGGAAACACCATATATTTT.

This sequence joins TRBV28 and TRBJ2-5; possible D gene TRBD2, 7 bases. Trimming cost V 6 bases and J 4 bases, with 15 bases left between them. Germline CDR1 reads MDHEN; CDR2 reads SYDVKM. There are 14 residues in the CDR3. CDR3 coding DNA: TGTGCCAGCAGAAGGGCGGGGGCTCTAGAGACCCAGTACTTC. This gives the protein CASRRAGALETQYF.

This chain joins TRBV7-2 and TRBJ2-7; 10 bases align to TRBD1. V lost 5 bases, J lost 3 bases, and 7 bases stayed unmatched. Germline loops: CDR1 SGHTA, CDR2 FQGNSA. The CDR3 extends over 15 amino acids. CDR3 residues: CASSTPGQGIYEQYF. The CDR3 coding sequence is TGTGCCAGCAGCACCCCGGGACAGGGGATCTACGAGCAGTACTTC.